Below, one TCR beta chain is given with its context. No antigen is known for it. This table comes from immunoSEQ multiplex PCR, and its TCRdb copy is limited to in-frame clones, with some not included. The repertoire holds about 170,000 clones, with roughly 96% as singletons. V shed 5 bases and J shed 1 base, with 11 bases lying between them. The CDR3 is made up of 13 amino acids. Germline CDR1 GTSNPN, CDR2 SVGIG (reference sequence). The data were taken from a study of cytomegalovirus exposure and HLA in healthy donors. Whole-study results and caveats: A classifier reportedly called cytomegalovirus status with high sensitivity and specificity. Researchers catalogued approximately 160 TCR beta chains as cytomegalovirus-associated.

This sequence joins TRBV30 and TRBJ2-5, with a weak D call TRBD1 (7 bases). The receptor's source is a young woman in good health and CMV-seronegative. Source material: PBMCs. Here the CDR3 reads CAWSQGGQETQYF. The CDR3 bases are TGTGCCTGGTCTCAGGGGGGCCAAGAGACCCAGTACTTC.